This T cell receptor beta chain came from a study of OX40 agonist ivuxolimab in advanced cancers. This CDR3 has 14 amino acids. Trimming removed 6 bases from V and 0 bases from J, with 11 bases in between. The germline V gene has CDR1 SGHRS and CDR2 YFSETQ. Libraries were prepared by immunoSEQ multiplex PCR; TCRdb keeps only in-frame clonotypes and omits some of them. The sample comprises around 57,000 clones, just over 85% of which are singletons, and about 1.2% rests with the top ten. The receptor's source is an adult with an advanced solid tumor such as melanoma, head and neck, liver or kidney cancer. Sequenced material: CD4+ or CD8+ T cells sorted from blood, taken in a trial of the OX40 agonist ivuxolimab. The chain links TRBV5-1 to TRBJ2-3; D is possibly TRBD1 or TRBD2 (6 bases each). The CDR3 region is CASKGGSSTDTQYF. CDR3 bases: TGCGCCAGCAAGGGGGGATCTAGCACAGATACGCAGTATTTT.